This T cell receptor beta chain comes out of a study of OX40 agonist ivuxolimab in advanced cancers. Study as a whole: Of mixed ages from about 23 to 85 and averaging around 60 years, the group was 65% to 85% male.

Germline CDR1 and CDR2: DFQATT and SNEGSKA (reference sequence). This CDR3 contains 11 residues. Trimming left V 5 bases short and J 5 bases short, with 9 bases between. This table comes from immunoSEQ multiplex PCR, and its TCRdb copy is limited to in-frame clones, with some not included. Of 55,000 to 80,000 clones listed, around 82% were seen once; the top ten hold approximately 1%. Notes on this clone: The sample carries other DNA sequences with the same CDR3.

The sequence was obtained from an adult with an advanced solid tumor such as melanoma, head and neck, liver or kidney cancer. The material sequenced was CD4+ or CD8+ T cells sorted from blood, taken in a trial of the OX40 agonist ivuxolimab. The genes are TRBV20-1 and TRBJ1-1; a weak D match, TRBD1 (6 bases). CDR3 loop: CSAGGGTEAFF. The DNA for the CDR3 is TGCAGTGCTGGAGGGGGGACTGAAGCTTTCTTT.